This T cell receptor beta chain was retrieved from a study of T cell changes during pregnancy in multiple sclerosis. CDR1 SGHRS and CDR2 YFSETQ come from the germline V gene. This CDR3 has 16 amino acids. V was cut by 2 bases and J by 8 bases, with 20 bases left in between. Using immunoSEQ multiplex PCR, the repertoire was profiled, and TCRdb retains in-frame clones only, with some absent. The sample yields approximately 110,000 clones, approximately 90% seen once. This TCR came from a female donor with multiple sclerosis, enrolled in a pregnancy study. The chain employs TRBV5-1 and TRBJ2-1; maybe TRBD1 (5 bases). Sequenced material: peripheral blood, taken in the third trimester of pregnancy. The CDR3 loop is CASSLRAERGNDEQFF. CDR3 sequence (DNA): TGCGCCAGCAGCTTAAGGGCGGAAAGGGGCAACGATGAGCAGTTCTTC.